What follows describes a single T cell receptor beta chain. This CDR3 spans 11 amino acids. Germline V CDR1 and CDR2: SNHLY, FYNNEI. The V end lost 11 bases, the J end lost 8 bases, and 15 bases lay between the germline ends. The sample comes from a study of T cell changes during pregnancy in multiple sclerosis. TCRdb's table, derived via immunoSEQ multiplex PCR, lists solely in-frame clones and lacks some. The table shows under 45,000 clones, with 70% to 90% occurring only once. The sequences come from CD8+ T cells from peripheral blood mononuclear cells, collected in the first trimester of pregnancy. The chain is built from TRBV2 and TRBJ1-2, with D unclear. The TCR was taken from a female donor with multiple sclerosis, enrolled in a pregnancy study. The CDR3 nucleotides are TGTGCCTGCCCGGCGGAACCGGGCTACACCTTC. Translating it yields CACPAEPGYTF.